Sequencing of this T cell receptor beta chain was carried out in a study of blood T cell repertoires in COVID-19. Study at large: COVID-19 samples, acute and convalescent, were from the United States, Italy and Spain. From T cells, B-cell-depleted T cells, or PBMCs came the material, which was cDNA or gDNA.

Assay: immunoSEQ multiplex PCR; the TCRdb copy retains only in-frame clones and omits some. The sample shows over 250,000 clones, 80% to 90% of them seen only once. V trimming: 5 bases; J trimming: 2 bases; junction bases outside the gene matches: 3. This CDR3 contains 15 residues. CDR1 and CDR2 from the germline V gene are SNHLY and FYNNEI. Specimen: peripheral blood. This clonotype was obtained from a woman aged 65 to 85 with acute or convalescent COVID-19. The V call is TRBV2, the J call TRBJ2-6; the match to TRBD1 covers 7 bases. The CDR3 DNA is TGTGCCAGCAGTTCCGGGACAGCTGGGGCCAACGTCCTGACTTTC. Its translation: CASSSGTAGANVLTF.